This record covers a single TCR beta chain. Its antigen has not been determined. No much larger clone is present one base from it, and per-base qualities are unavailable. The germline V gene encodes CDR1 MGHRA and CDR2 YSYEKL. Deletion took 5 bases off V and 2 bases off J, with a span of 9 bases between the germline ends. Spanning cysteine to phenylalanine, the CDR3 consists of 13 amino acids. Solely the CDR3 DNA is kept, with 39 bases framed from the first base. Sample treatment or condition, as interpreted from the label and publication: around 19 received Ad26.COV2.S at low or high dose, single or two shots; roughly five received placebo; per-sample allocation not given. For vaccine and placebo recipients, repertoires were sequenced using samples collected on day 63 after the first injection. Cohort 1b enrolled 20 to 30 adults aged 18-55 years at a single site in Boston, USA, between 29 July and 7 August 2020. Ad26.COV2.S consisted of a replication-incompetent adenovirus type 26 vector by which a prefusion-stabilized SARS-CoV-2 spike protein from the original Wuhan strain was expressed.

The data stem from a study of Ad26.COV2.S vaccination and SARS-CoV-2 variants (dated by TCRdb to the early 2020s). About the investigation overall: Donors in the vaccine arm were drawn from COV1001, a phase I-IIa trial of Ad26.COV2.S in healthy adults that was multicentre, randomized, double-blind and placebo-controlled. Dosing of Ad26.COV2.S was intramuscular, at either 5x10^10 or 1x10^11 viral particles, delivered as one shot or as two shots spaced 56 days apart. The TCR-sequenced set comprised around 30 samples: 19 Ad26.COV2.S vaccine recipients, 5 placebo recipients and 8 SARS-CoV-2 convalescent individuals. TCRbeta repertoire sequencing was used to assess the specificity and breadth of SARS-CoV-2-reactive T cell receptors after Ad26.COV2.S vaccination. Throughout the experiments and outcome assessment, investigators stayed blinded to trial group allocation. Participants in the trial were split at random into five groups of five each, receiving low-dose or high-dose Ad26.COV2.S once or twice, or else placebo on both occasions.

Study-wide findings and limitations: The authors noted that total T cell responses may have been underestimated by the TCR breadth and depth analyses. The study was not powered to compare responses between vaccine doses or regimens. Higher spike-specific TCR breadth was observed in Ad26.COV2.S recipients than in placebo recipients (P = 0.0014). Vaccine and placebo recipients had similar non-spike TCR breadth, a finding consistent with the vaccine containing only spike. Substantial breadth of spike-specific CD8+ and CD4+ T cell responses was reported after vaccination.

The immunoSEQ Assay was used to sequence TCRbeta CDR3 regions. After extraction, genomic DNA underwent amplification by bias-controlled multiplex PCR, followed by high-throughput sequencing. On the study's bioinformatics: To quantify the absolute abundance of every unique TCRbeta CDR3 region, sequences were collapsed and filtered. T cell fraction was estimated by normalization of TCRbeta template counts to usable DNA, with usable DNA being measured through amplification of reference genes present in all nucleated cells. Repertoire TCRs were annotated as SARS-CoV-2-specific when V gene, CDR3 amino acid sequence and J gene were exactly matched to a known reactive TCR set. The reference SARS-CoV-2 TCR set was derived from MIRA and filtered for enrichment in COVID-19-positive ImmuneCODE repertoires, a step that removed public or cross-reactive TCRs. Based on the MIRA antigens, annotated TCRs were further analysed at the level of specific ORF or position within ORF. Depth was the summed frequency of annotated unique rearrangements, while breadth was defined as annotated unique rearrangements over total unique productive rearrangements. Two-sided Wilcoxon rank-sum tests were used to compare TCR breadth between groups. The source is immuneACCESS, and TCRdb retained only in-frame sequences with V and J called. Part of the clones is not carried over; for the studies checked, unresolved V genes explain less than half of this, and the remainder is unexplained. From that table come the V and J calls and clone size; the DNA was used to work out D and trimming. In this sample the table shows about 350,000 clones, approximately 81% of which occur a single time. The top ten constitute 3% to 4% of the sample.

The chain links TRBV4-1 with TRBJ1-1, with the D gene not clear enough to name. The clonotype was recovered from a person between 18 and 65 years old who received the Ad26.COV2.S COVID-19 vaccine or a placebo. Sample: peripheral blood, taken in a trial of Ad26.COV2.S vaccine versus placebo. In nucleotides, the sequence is TGCGCCAGCAGCGGCGGGATTAACACTGAAGCTTTCTTT. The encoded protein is CASSGGINTEAFF.